A single sample is the source of the 23 T cell receptor beta chains below, sequenced in a study of T cells after yellow fever vaccination (dated by TCRdb to the late 2010s). The library was prepared using 5' RACE. TCRdb records Illumina HiSeq 2500 as the sequencer. The raw public reads went through TCRdb reprocessing: fastp at Q25, MiXCR clone calling, in-frame beta chains kept. Each CDR3 protein appears once, grouped with its most common genes and DNA. The sample contains approximately 340,000 distinct CDR3 sequences, 8.7% of them found a single time. Jointly, the top ten make up more than 15% of the sample. The treatment or condition label corresponds to: live attenuated yellow fever vaccine strain. The sequenced sample was PBMCs, obtained on the day of the first yellow fever vaccination. The receptors were sampled from a young man who received the YFV17D yellow fever vaccine.

The chain joins TRBV10-3 to TRBJ2-7; D remains ambiguous. Trimming cost V 3 bases and J 2 bases, with 8 bases left between them. The CDR3 consists of 13 residues. From germline, CDR1 is ENHRY and CDR2 SYGVKD. CDR3 coding DNA: TGTGCCATCAGTGACGTTAAGGCCTACGAGCAGTACTTC. This gives the protein CAISDVKAYEQYF.

The chain combines TRBV12-3 or TRBV12-4 with TRBJ2-1, with D possibly matching TRBD2 (5 bases). The CDR3 has 13 amino acids. The V and J ends lost 5 bases and 7 bases respectively, with 12 bases between them. The CDR3 here is CASSAPTRNEQFF. The CDR3 nucleotides read TGTGCCAGCAGTGCGCCTACTAGGAATGAGCAGTTCTTC.

Only a few counts were recorded for this clonotype. The genes are TRBV4-1 and TRBJ2-5; D is uncertain. There are 18 residues in the CDR3. Trimming pared 1 base from V and 5 bases from J, leaving 23 bases between. Germline V gene lookup returns CDR1 MGHRA and CDR2 YSYEKL. CDR3 amino acids: CASSQAPGPGTHKETQYF. DNA of the CDR3: TGCGCCAGCAGCCAAGCCCCGGGCCCAGGAACGCATAAGGAGACCCAGTACTTC.

This clonotype was counted only a few times. The chain combines TRBV5-5 with TRBJ2-5; D unclear. V dropped 4 bases and J dropped 1 base, with 8 bases sitting between them. Germline CDR1 and CDR2: SGHKS and YYEKEE (reference sequence). This CDR3 is built from 13 residues. The CDR3 loop reads CASSPWTQETQYF. The CDR3 bases are TGTGCCAGCAGCCCCTGGACCCAAGAGACCCAGTACTTC.

The sample holds many counts of this clonotype. The chain combines TRBV4-2 with TRBJ1-1; no clear D. V gave up 5 bases and J gave up 0 bases, with 13 bases separating them. CDR3 length: 15 residues. Germline lookup yields CDR1 LGHNA and CDR2 YNFKEQ. CDR3 nucleotide sequence: TGTGCCAGCAGCTATTCACTCTCCATGAACACTGAAGCTTTCTTT. Translated: CASSYSLSMNTEAFF.

This chain uses TRBV6-5 with TRBJ2-1; TRBD1 matches 10 bases. The CDR3 loop spans 16 amino acids. Trimming removed 6 bases from V and 3 bases from J; junction bases left unmatched: 8. Germline V CDR1 and CDR2: MNHEY, SVGAGI. This chain's CDR3 is CASSKPGTGVYNEQFF. The CDR3 bases are TGTGCCAGCAGCAAACCCGGGACAGGGGTCTACAATGAGCAGTTCTTC.

This clonotype was detected a few times. The chain combines TRBV20-1 with TRBJ1-2; the D gene is possibly TRBD1 (6 bases). The CDR3 has 16 residues. From germline, CDR1 is DFQATT and CDR2 SNEGSKA (reference sequence). Trimming shortened V by 5 bases and J by 5 bases, and 24 bases separated the two germline ends. CDR3 loop: CSASSGAGDRGYGYTF. CDR3 coding DNA: TGCAGTGCTTCCTCGGGGGCAGGAGACCGGGGGTATGGCTACACCTTC.

There are a few counts of this clonotype. The chain combines TRBV7-6 with TRBJ2-7; D remains ambiguous. CDR1 and CDR2 (germline): SGHVS, FNYEAQ. The length of the CDR3 is 15 residues. V lost 5 bases and J 0 bases, leaving 14 bases between the germline ends. The CDR3 nucleotides read TGTGCCAGCAGCCCCACCTCTCGGAGCTCCTACGAGCAGTACTTC. This translates into CASSPTSRSSYEQYF.

In its sample, this clonotype was seen many times. This chain uses TRBV10-3 with TRBJ1-6; TRBD1 matches 8 bases. This CDR3 spans 13 amino acids. V gave up 11 bases and J gave up 4 bases; unmatched junction bases: 4. The V gene's germline CDR1 is ENHRY and CDR2 SYGVKD. CDR3 loop: CAANRGYNSPLHF. The CDR3 nucleotides are TGTGCCGCCAACAGGGGGTATAATTCACCCCTCCACTTT.

Only a few counts were recorded for this clonotype. The chain couples TRBV10-2 to TRBJ2-7; D is undetermined. The germline CDR1 and CDR2 sequences are WSHSY and SAAADI. The CDR3 consists of 12 residues. V was cut by 6 bases and J by 5 bases, with 11 bases left in between. CDR3 bases: TGCGCCAGCAGGGAACTCCCCCACGAGCAGTACTTC. It specifies CASRELPHEQYF.

V gene TRBV12-3 or TRBV12-4 combines with J gene TRBJ2-7; weak D call: TRBD2 (6 bases). V shed 6 bases and J shed 2 bases, with 14 bases lying between them. The CDR3 covers 14 residues. The CDR3 bases are TGTGCCAGCAGCGCCCACGGGGGTACCTACGAGCAGTACTTC. It translates to CASSAHGGTYEQYF.

There are a few counts of this clonotype. V is TRBV20-1 and J is TRBJ1-6; TRBD1 matches 9 bases. J lost 7 bases, V lost 2 bases, and 9 bases had no gene match. Germline V gene lookup returns CDR1 DFQATT and CDR2 SNEGSKA (reference sequence). The CDR3 extends over 16 amino acids. CDR3 loop: CSARPGQGLLNSPLHF. Written as DNA, the CDR3 is TGCAGTGCTAGACCGGGACAGGGACTTTTGAATTCACCCCTCCACTTT.

This chain joins TRBV24-1 and TRBJ2-3; D is uncertain. The germline gives CDR1 KGHDR, CDR2 SFDVKD. The CDR3 is 14 amino acids. The V gene lost 5 bases and the J gene lost 0 bases, with 8 bases spanning the gap. CDR3 sequence reads: CATSGWPSTDTQYF. The CDR3 region has the DNA TGTGCCACCAGTGGGTGGCCTAGCACAGATACGCAGTATTTT.

Many counts were recorded for this clonotype. The chain carries TRBV5-1 and TRBJ2-2, with D tentatively TRBD1 (6 bases). The CDR3 loop spans 14 amino acids. Germline V gene data show CDR1 as SGHRS and CDR2 as YFSETQ. Trimming shortened V by 4 bases and J by 5 bases, and 12 bases separated the two germline ends. The CDR3 loop is CASSPDRRTGELFF. Here the CDR3 DNA reads TGCGCCAGCAGCCCTGACAGGAGGACCGGGGAGCTGTTTTTT. Complete variable domain (other parts from reference TRBV5-1 and TRBJ2-2): KAGVTQTPRYLIKTRGQQVTLSCSPISGHRSVSWYQQTPGQGLQFLFEYFSETQRNKGNFPGRFSGRQFSNSRSEMNVSTLELGDSALYLCASSPDRRTGELFFGEGSRLTVL.

This clonotype was counted only a few times. This sequence joins TRBV18 and TRBJ2-1, with D perhaps TRBD2 (6 bases). V lost 3 bases and J lost 0, with 9 bases in between. The CDR3 spans 15 residues. Per germline, CDR1 KGHSH and CDR2 LQKENI. CDR3 coding DNA: TGTGCCAGCTCACCTGCGGAGGGCTCCTACAATGAGCAGTTCTTC. Amino acid sequence: CASSPAEGSYNEQFF.

The chain employs TRBV7-6 and TRBJ2-2, with a possible D match to TRBD1 (5 bases). This CDR3 comprises 16 residues. Germline lookup yields CDR1 SGHVS and CDR2 FNYEAQ. V lost 5 bases and J lost 6, with 19 bases in between. CDR3 amino acids: CASSPFGQGDPGELFF. CDR3 nucleotide sequence: TGTGCCAGCAGCCCCTTTGGGCAGGGCGATCCCGGGGAGCTGTTTTTT.

The V call is TRBV9, the J call TRBJ1-2; 7 positions match TRBD1. The CDR3 has 14 amino acids. Trimming took 0 bases from V and 8 from J; bases not matched to a gene: 7. Germline lookup yields CDR1 SGDLS and CDR2 YYNGEE. The CDR3 nucleotides read TGTGCCAGCAGCGTAGGGACAGGTCTCCTAGGCTACACCTTC. Protein sequence: CASSVGTGLLGYTF.

There are a few counts of this clonotype. The chain employs TRBV5-1 and TRBJ2-3; TRBD2 matches at 10 bases. Germline-derived CDR1 and CDR2 are SGHRS and YFSETQ. Losses at the gene ends were 2 bases for V and 1 base for J; bases not matched to a gene: 10. The CDR3 totals 18 residues. Written as DNA, the CDR3 is TGCGCCAGCAGCTTTGAAATAGCGGGGGGCCGGGGCACAGATACGCAGTATTTT. This sequence encodes CASSFEIAGGRGTDTQYF.

This chain joins TRBV28 and TRBJ1-6; no firm D call. Germline V CDR1 and CDR2: MDHEN, SYDVKM. Trimming stripped 4 bases from V and 5 bases from J, with 9 bases between. There are 14 residues in the CDR3. The CDR3 coding sequence is TGTGCCAGCAGTTCGGACGGGGATAATTCACCCCTCCACTTT. As protein: CASSSDGDNSPLHF. Complete variable domain (other parts from reference TRBV28 and TRBJ1-6): DVKVTQSSRYLVKRTGEKVFLECVQDMDHENMFWYRQDPGLGLRLIYFSYDVKMKEKGDIPEGYSVSREKKERFSLILESASTNQTSMYLCASSSDGDNSPLHFGNGTRLTVT.

In its sample, this clonotype was seen a few times. The chain links TRBV12-3 or TRBV12-4 to TRBJ2-7; D possibly matches TRBD1 or TRBD2 (5 bases each). This CDR3 spans 12 amino acids. V was clipped by 4 bases and J by 7 bases, with 11 bases between them. Here the CDR3 reads CASSWGIGEQYV. The CDR3 DNA is TGTGCCAGCAGTTGGGGGATAGGGGAGCAGTACGTC.

In its sample, this clonotype was seen a few times. The chain employs TRBV12-3 or TRBV12-4 and TRBJ2-5; tentative D call: TRBD2 (5 bases). Trimming took off 5 bases at V and 1 base at J, with 14 bases between the two ends. The CDR3 is 15 amino acids. CDR3 sequence (DNA): TGTGCCAGCAGTGGGCCGACTATTTTCCAAGAGACCCAGTACTTC. Its protein is CASSGPTIFQETQYF.

The J gene is TRBJ2-3, the V gene TRBV3-1; tentative D call: TRBD2 (6 bases). V lost 6 bases and J lost 5, with 9 bases in between. The V gene's germline CDR1 is LGHDT and CDR2 YNNKEL (reference sequence). This CDR3 is built from 12 residues. CDR3 nucleotides: TGTGCCAGCAGGGCCGGGGGAGATACGCAGTATTTT. Amino acid sequence: CASRAGGDTQYF.

This chain links TRBV20-1 with TRBJ2-1; 7 bases map to TRBD2. The CDR3 has 14 residues. The germline CDR1 and CDR2 sequences are DFQATT and SNEGSKA (reference sequence). J lost 0 bases, V lost 6 bases, and 5 bases had no gene match. CDR3 residues: CSAPGGTSYNEQFF. The CDR3 DNA reads as TGCAGTGCCCCCGGGGGGACCTCCTACAATGAGCAGTTCTTC.